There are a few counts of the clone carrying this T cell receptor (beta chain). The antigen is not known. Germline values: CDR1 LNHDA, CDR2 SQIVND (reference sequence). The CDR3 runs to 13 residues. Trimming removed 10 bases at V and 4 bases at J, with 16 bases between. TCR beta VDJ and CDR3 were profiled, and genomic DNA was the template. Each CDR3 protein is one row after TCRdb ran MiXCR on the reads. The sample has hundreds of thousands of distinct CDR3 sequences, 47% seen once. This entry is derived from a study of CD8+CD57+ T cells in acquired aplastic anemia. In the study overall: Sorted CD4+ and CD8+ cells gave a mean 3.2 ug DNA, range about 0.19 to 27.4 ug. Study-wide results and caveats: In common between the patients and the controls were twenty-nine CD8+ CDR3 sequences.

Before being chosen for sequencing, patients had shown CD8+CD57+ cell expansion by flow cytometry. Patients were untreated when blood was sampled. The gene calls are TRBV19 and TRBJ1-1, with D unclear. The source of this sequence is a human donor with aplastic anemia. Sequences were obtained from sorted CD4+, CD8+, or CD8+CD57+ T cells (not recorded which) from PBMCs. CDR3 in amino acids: CATTPKGFTEAFF. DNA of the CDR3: TGTGCCACCACCCCAAAAGGGTTCACTGAAGCTTTCTTT.